A single sample is the source of the 22 T cell receptor beta chains below, sequenced in a study of blood T cell repertoires in COVID-19. Profiling relied on immunoSEQ multiplex PCR, and the TCRdb table lists in-frame clones only, not all of them. The data show just under 60,000 clones, with about 80% seen just once and 8% to 10% held by the top ten. Sequencing was performed on peripheral blood. These receptors all stem from an elderly man with COVID-19, enrolled during active disease.

V gene TRBV3-1 (or the pseudogene TRBV3-2) combines with J gene TRBJ2-3; D is possibly TRBD2 (5 bases). The CDR3 is 12 amino acids. Germline V lookup: CDR1 LGHDT, CDR2 YNNKEL (reference sequence). The germline V and J ends were trimmed by 3 bases and 4 bases, with 5 bases remaining between them. In DNA form, the CDR3 reads TGTGCCAGCAGCCAGAGGGCAGATACGCAGTATTTT. Residues: CASSQRADTQYF.

The V and J genes are TRBV7-2 and TRBJ2-1; D is ambiguous. Trimming removed 10 bases at V and 3 bases at J, with 16 bases between. The length of the CDR3 is 14 residues. Germline V lookup: CDR1 SGHTA, CDR2 FQGNSA. CDR3 sequence reads: CATQLRSGYNEQFF. CDR3 nucleotides: TGTGCCACCCAGCTTCGGTCAGGCTACAATGAGCAGTTCTTC.

V gene TRBV5-1 combines with J gene TRBJ2-1; D is uncertain. CDR1 and CDR2 from the germline V gene are SGHRS and YFSETQ. Trimming removed 2 bases from V and 15 bases from J, with 21 bases in between. There are 14 residues in the CDR3. CDR3 sequence reads: CASSFGLAYQDRFF. In DNA form, the CDR3 reads TGCGCCAGCAGCTTCGGGTTAGCTTATCAAGATAGGTTCTTC.

The chain links TRBV6-1 to TRBJ1-5; 8 bases agree with TRBD1. Trimming took 1 base from V and 5 from J; bases not matched to a gene: 7. CDR3 length: 16 residues. CDR1 MNHNS and CDR2 SASEGT come from the germline V gene. The CDR3 region is CASSEVYTRGHQPQHF. The CDR3 bases are TGTGCCAGCAGTGAAGTATACACCAGGGGGCATCAGCCCCAGCATTTT.

This chain uses TRBV5-1 with TRBJ1-2; D is possibly TRBD1 (6 bases). CDR1 is SGHRS and CDR2 is YFSETQ in the germline V gene. Trimming took 0 bases from V and 7 from J, leaving 19 bases between them. This CDR3 contains 16 residues. CDR3 sequence reads: CASSLDREPFRSGYTF. The CDR3 DNA follows: TGCGCCAGCAGCTTGGACAGGGAGCCCTTCCGGTCTGGCTACACCTTC.

This chain links TRBV7-2 with TRBJ2-7, with 13 bases identical to TRBD2. With V trimmed by 1 base and J by 2 bases, 5 bases remained unmatched. CDR1 is SGHTA and CDR2 is FQGNSA in the germline V gene. The length of the CDR3 is 17 residues. CDR3 coding DNA: TGTGCCAGCAGCTTAGAGGGGACTAGCGGGATTCCCTACGAGCAGTACGTC. As protein: CASSLEGTSGIPYEQYV.

The gene calls are TRBV7-2 and TRBJ1-4, with D unresolved. V shed 5 bases and J shed 5 bases, with 12 bases lying between them. This CDR3 is built from 14 residues. The germline gives CDR1 SGHTA, CDR2 FQGNSA. CDR3: CASSPGIGNEKLFF. The CDR3 region has the DNA TGTGCCAGCAGCCCAGGAATTGGGAATGAAAAACTGTTTTTT.

The V call is TRBV6-2 or TRBV6-3, the J call TRBJ1-2; no clear D gene. This CDR3 has 16 amino acids. In germline, CDR1 is MNHEY, CDR2 SVGEGT. Trimming took off 0 bases at V and 1 base at J, with 12 bases between the two ends. The CDR3 DNA sequence: TGTGCCAGCAGTTACTCGATTGCAAGCCTTAACTATGGCTACACCTTC. It yields the protein CASSYSIASLNYGYTF.

The chain links TRBV6-2 or TRBV6-3 to TRBJ2-7, with TRBD1 identical over 9 bases. Germline V CDR1 and CDR2: MNHEY, SVGEGT. The CDR3 is made up of 14 amino acids. V lost 6 bases, J lost 0 bases, and 3 bases stayed unmatched. CDR3 amino acids: CASSRTGVSYEQYF. The DNA for the CDR3 is TGTGCCAGCAGCAGGACAGGGGTCTCCTACGAGCAGTACTTC.

This clone has just one count. V and J are TRBV27 and TRBJ1-6; TRBD1 is a possible D gene (5 bases). CDR1 and CDR2 (germline): MNHEY, SMNVEV (reference sequence). CDR3 length: 16 amino acids. The germline V and J ends were trimmed by 5 bases and 0 bases, with 11 bases remaining between them. CDR3 sequence reads: CASSRQPSSYNSPLHF. The DNA of the CDR3 is TGTGCCAGCAGTCGACAGCCGAGCTCCTATAATTCACCCCTCCACTTT.

The V gene is TRBV4-1, the J gene TRBJ2-2, with 13 bases aligning to TRBD2. The ends lost 4 bases at V and 3 bases at J; junction bases unmatched: 14. This CDR3 comprises 20 residues. From germline, CDR1 is MGHRA and CDR2 YSYEKL. The CDR3 DNA follows: TGCGCCAGCAGCCCACTTCCGGGACTAGCGGGGCGTAGGGACACCGGGGAGCTGTTTTTT. Translation gives CASSPLPGLAGRRDTGELFF.

This clone was observed a few times. The chain links TRBV4-3 to TRBJ1-2, with D uncertain. Trimming pared 0 bases from V and 3 bases from J, leaving 17 bases between. The CDR3 contains 17 residues. Germline values: CDR1 LGHNA, CDR2 YSLEER. CDR3 amino acids: CASSQELGRTDDYGYTF. The CDR3 DNA sequence: TGCGCCAGCAGCCAAGAACTGGGTAGGACTGACGACTATGGCTACACCTTC.

The chain recombines TRBV6-2 or TRBV6-3 with TRBJ2-1; 9 bases are shared with TRBD2. The germline gives CDR1 MNHEY, CDR2 SVGEGT. J was trimmed by 1 base and V by 8 bases; bases with no gene match: 6. CDR3 size: 15 residues. The CDR3 spells CASGQSGGSYNEQFF. The CDR3 nucleotides read TGTGCCAGCGGCCAAAGCGGGGGGTCCTACAATGAGCAGTTCTTC.

The J gene is TRBJ1-3, the V gene TRBV19; D remains unclear. The V end was cut by 6 bases, the J end by 1 base, with 13 bases between. This CDR3 comprises 15 residues. Germline V gene sequence: CDR1 LNHDA, CDR2 SQIVND (reference sequence). The CDR3 sequence: CASRLNGGSGNTIYF. The CDR3 nucleotides are TGTGCCAGTAGGTTGAATGGCGGGTCTGGAAACACCATATATTTT.

The rearrangement uses TRBV19 and TRBJ1-1; the match to TRBD1 covers 7 bases. CDR1 is LNHDA, CDR2 SQIVND, per germline (reference sequence). The trim removed 10 bases at V and 1 base at J, leaving 12 bases unmatched. The CDR3 length is 15 residues. The CDR3 bases are TGTGCCACCAGTCCCCCAGGGGGACAGAACACTGAAGCTTTCTTT. This codes for CATSPPGGQNTEAFF.

The CDR3 is CATSRRSAGGPLGANVLTF. CDR3 sequence (DNA): TGTGCCACCAGCAGAAGATCGGCGGGGGGCCCGTTGGGGGCCAACGTCCTGACTTTC. V and J are TRBV15 and TRBJ2-6; 8 nucleotides align to TRBD2. The CDR3 length is 19 residues. Germline V gene data show CDR1 as LNHNV and CDR2 as YYDKDF (reference sequence). V lost 2 bases to trimming and J lost 4 bases; unmatched junction nucleotides: 13. Full variable domain (remainder filled in from reference TRBV15 and TRBJ2-6): DAMVIQNPRYQVTQFGKPVTLSCSQTLNHNVMYWYQQKSSQAPKLLFHYYDKDFNNEADTPDNFQSRRPNTSFCFLDIRSPGLGDTAMYLCATSRRSAGGPLGANVLTFGAGSRLTVL.

The rearrangement joins TRBV10-2 to TRBJ2-7, with D hard to call. V lost 6 bases and J 0 bases, leaving 9 bases between the germline ends. This CDR3 region has 13 residues. Germline values: CDR1 WSHSY, CDR2 SAAADI. The CDR3 DNA is TGCGCCAGCAGCACAGAGCCCTCCTACGAGCAGTACGTC. Translation: CASSTEPSYEQYV.

The chain recombines TRBV7-2 with TRBJ1-5; D not resolved. Looked up from germline, CDR1 is SGHTA and CDR2 is FQGNSA. V was shortened by 5 bases and J by 3 bases, with 11 bases between the two germline ends. CDR3 length: 14 amino acids. The CDR3 coding sequence is TGTGCCAGCAGCCTAAGGACTTTCAATCAGCCCCAGCATTTT. It is translated as CASSLRTFNQPQHF.

This chain links TRBV10-3 with TRBJ1-2; 7 nucleotides line up with TRBD1. In germline, CDR1 is ENHRY, CDR2 SYGVKD. Trimming took 8 bases from V and 4 from J; bases not matched to a gene: 10. The CDR3 extends over 14 amino acids. The CDR3 bases are TGTGCCATCGGTCAGACAGGGATCAGCTATGGCTACACCTTC. It translates to CAIGQTGISYGYTF.

The rearrangement uses TRBV28 and TRBJ1-1; a weak D match, TRBD1 (5 bases). Deletions cut 6 bases from V and 3 bases from J, with 17 bases between. The CDR3 is made up of 15 amino acids. CDR1 is MDHEN and CDR2 is SYDVKM in the germline V gene. The DNA of the CDR3 is TGTGCCAGCAGCCGCCTGGCAGGGCAAGACACTGAAGCTTTCTTT. This translates into CASSRLAGQDTEAFF.

The CDR3 loop is CASSLDRGRGGNTIYF. CDR3 nucleotide sequence: TGTGCCAGCAGCTTGGACAGGGGGCGCGGTGGAAACACCATATATTTT. The chain is built from TRBV5-6 and TRBJ1-3; 9 nucleotides line up with TRBD1. J lost 3 bases, V lost 0 bases, and 4 bases had no gene match. CDR1 and CDR2 (germline): SGHDT, YYEEEE. The CDR3 runs to 16 residues.

The chain is built from TRBV7-2 and TRBJ1-6; D is undetermined. Trimming removed 1 base at V and 6 bases at J, with 7 bases between. CDR3 size: 14 residues. CDR1 is SGHTA, CDR2 FQGNSA, per germline. The CDR3 here is CASSLGAPNSPLHF. The CDR3 nucleotides read TGTGCCAGCAGCTTAGGGGCTCCTAATTCACCCCTCCACTTT.